Described below is a single T cell receptor (beta chain) sequence and its context. Its antigen is not identified. These data come from a study of chemoradiotherapy in HPV16-positive cancers. Study-level results: The functional HPV-specific definition rests on just a couple of HPV16-positive patients.

The CDR3 consists of 14 residues. Germline CDR1 reads MNHNS; CDR2 reads SASEGT. The J segment lost 5 bases and the V segment lost 0 bases, leaving 2 bases of the junction unmatched. Here immunoSEQ multiplex PCR was the method, and the copy in TCRdb shows in-frame clones only, minus some. The data hold about 12,000 clones, with roughly nine tenths observed a single time. This sequence joins TRBV6-1 and TRBJ2-7, with 9 bases lining up with TRBD2. The source of this sequence is a human donor with HPV-associated anogenital cancer. Sequenced material: blood, taken from a patient who underwent chemoradiotherapy. CDR3 DNA: TGTGCCAGCAGTGAAGCTGGCGGGAGGGACGAGCAGTACTTC. It yields the protein CASSEAGGRDEQYF.